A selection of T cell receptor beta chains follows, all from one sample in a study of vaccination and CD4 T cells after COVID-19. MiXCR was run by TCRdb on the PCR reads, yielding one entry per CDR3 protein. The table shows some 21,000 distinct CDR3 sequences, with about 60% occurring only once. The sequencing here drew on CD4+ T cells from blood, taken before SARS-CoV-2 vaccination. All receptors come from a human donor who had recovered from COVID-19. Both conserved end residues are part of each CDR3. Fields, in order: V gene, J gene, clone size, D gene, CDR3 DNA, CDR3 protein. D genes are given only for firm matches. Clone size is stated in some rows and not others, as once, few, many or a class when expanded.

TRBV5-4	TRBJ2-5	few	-	TGTGCCAGCAGCTTCGATCAAGAGACCCAGTACTTC	CASSFDQETQYF
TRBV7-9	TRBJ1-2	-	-	TGTGCCAGCAGCTTAGCGCTAGAGGTACATGGCTACACCTTC	CASSLALEVHGYTF
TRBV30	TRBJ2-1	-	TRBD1	TGTGCCTGGACAGGGGGCGTTGAGCAGTTCTTC	CAWTGGVEQFF
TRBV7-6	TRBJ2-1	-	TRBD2	TGTGCCAGCAGCTCTCCTTGGCGGGAGCGGTCCTACAATGAGCAGTTCTTC	CASSSPWRERSYNEQFF
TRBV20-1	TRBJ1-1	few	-	TGCAGTGCTGGAGGGGCGGCTGAAGCTTTCTTT	CSAGGAAEAFF
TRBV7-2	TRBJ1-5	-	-	TGTGCCAGCAGCAGGTCGACCGGGGAGCAGCCCCAGCATTTT	CASSRSTGEQPQHF
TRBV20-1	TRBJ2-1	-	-	TGCAGTGCCCTTACAGCGGGCCGGGGCAGGGGTTACAATGAGCAGTTCTTC	CSALTAGRGRGYNEQFF
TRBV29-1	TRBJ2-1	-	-	TGCAGCGGAAACAACCTCAATGAGCAGTTCTTC	CSGNNLNEQFF
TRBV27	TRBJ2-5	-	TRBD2	TGTGCCAGCAGTCCCCCCCCGGGAGGAGAGACCCAGTACTTC	CASSPPPGGETQYF
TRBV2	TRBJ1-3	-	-	TGTGCCAGCAGTATTTTAGCACAGGGCGCTGGAAACACCATATATTTT	CASSILAQGAGNTIYF
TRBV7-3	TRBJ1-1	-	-	TGTGCCAGCAGCGCATCCAGGGACACTGAAGCTTTCTTT	CASSASRDTEAFF
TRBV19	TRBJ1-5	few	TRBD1	TGTGCCAGTGAGGACAGGGGCAATCAGCCCCAGCATTTT	CASEDRGNQPQHF
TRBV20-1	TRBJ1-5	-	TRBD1	TGCAGTGCAACGACAGGGGCTGGGTTTTTGAGCAATCAGCCCCAGCATTTT	CSATTGAGFLSNQPQHF
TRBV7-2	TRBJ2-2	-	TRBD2	TGTGCCAGCAGCATTAGCGGGAGTGGCACCGGGGAGCTGTTTTTT	CASSISGSGTGELFF